The clone carrying this T cell receptor beta chain was recorded many times. Antigen: not known. Healthy individuals of Caucasian origin from Russia, aged about 6 to 90, served as donors. The data were obtained in a study of blood T cells in healthy people across ages. Study-level results: Diversity was higher, and naive CD4+ cells more numerous, in long-lived donors than in aged donors. A roughly linear age-dependent decrease characterized TCR beta diversity per million T cells.

A second PCR of 7 to 11 cycles used a sample-barcoded 5' primer and a J-beta primer mix. Each CDR3 protein is one row after TCRdb ran MiXCR on the 5' RACE reads. This sample has 1.5 million to 2 million distinct CDR3 sequences; under 30% occur once, and the top ten carry about 7.7%. The ends lost 3 bases at V and 0 bases at J; junction bases unmatched: 4. The CDR3 sequence is 16 residues long. Germline V CDR1 and CDR2: ENHRY, SYGVKD. The V gene is TRBV10-3, the J gene TRBJ1-5; 8 bases align to TRBD1. What was sequenced was blood. The TCR sequence derives from a woman aged 25 to 39 in good health. CDR3: CAISENRGNSNQPQHF. CDR3 sequence (DNA): TGTGCCATCAGTGAAAACAGGGGGAATAGCAATCAGCCCCAGCATTTT.